This T cell receptor (beta chain) is from a study of T-cell reconstitution after alpha-beta-depleted transplantation in children. This clonotype has a count of ten or more. What it binds is unknown. Overall study findings and caveats: Expanded clones from the graft, numbering several hundred, reportedly supplied alpha-beta T cells about two months after transplant. T-cell counts and diversity at one year post-transplant came mainly from newly produced T cells. After transplant, high TCRbeta diversity at day 60 in some patients arose from surviving recipient T cells and thymic progenitors.

Germline-derived CDR1 and CDR2 are SGHRS and YFSETQ. The CDR3 sequence is 12 residues long. Trimming left V 1 base short and J 6 bases short, with 6 bases between. The TCRbeta library incorporated unique molecular identifiers. TCRdb used MiXCR to reprocess the PCR reads, holding one entry per CDR3 protein. Here the sample spans around 700,000 distinct CDR3 sequences, 13% being singletons. The TCR sequence derives from a girl aged 2-15 years with congenital amegakaryocytic thrombocytopenia, due to receive a stem cell transplant. The chain recombines TRBV5-1 with TRBJ2-3; no definite D call. This specimen consisted of PBMCs, obtained before TCRalphabeta/CD19-depleted stem cell transplant. As DNA, the CDR3 is TGCGCCAGCAGCTTGAGAAAGGATACGCAGTATTTT. It yields the protein CASSLRKDTQYF.